A single sample gave rise to the 14 T cell receptor beta chains below, sequenced in a study of T cell repertoires in cytomegalovirus infection. Antigen specificity for these receptors is unknown. One entry per CDR3 protein results from TCRdb running MiXCR on the reads. The table lists over 100,000 distinct CDR3 sequences, around 30% of them singletons, with about 81% in the top ten. The sequencing used CD8+ T cells from cultured PBMCs, collected from culture after CMV antigen stimulation. The origin of the receptors is a human donor in good health (CMV status not recorded). Some clones in this sample may be carry-over from other donors' samples.

Here the CDR3 reads CASSEILGVYQPQHF. CDR3 sequence (DNA): TGTGCCAGCAGTGAGATTTTGGGGGTCTATCAGCCCCAGCATTTT. V is TRBV2 and J is TRBJ1-5; TRBD1 is a possible D gene (5 bases). Germline loops: CDR1 SNHLY, CDR2 FYNNEI. This CDR3 is built from 15 residues. The V end lost 3 bases, the J end lost 5 bases, and 14 bases lay between the germline ends.

At least ten counts were recorded for this clonotype. This rearrangement joins TRBV24-1 to TRBJ2-2; D is perhaps TRBD1 (5 bases). Looked up from germline, CDR1 is KGHDR and CDR2 is SFDVKD. V was cut by 1 base and J by 7 bases, with 15 bases left in between. CDR3 length: 16 residues. CDR3 coding DNA: TGTGCCACCAGTGATTTAGGGCCAGGGCAAGGCGGGGAGCTGTTTTTT. As protein: CATSDLGPGQGGELFF.

V is TRBV7-9 and J is TRBJ1-2; D unclear. V was pared by 2 bases and J by 4 bases, with 8 bases between. Germline assignment: CDR1 SEHNR and CDR2 FQNEAQ (reference sequence). The length of the CDR3 is 13 residues. For the CDR3, the DNA is TGTGCCAGCAGCTTAAGTGGAGTCTATGGCTACACCTTC. Its protein product is CASSLSGVYGYTF. The whole variable domain, remainder taken from reference TRBV7-9 and TRBJ1-2, is DTGVSQNPRHKITKRGQNVTFRCDPISEHNRLYWYRQTLGQGPEFLTYFQNEAQLEKSRLLSDRFSAERPKGSFSTLEIQRTEQGDSAMYLCASSLSGVYGYTFGSGTRLTVV.

J is TRBJ2-1 and V is TRBV19; tentative D call: TRBD1 (6 bases). V lost 6 bases to trimming and J lost 7 bases, with 19 bases between them. Looked up from germline, CDR1 is LNHDA and CDR2 is SQIVND (reference sequence). The CDR3 covers 15 residues. This chain's CDR3 is CASSLGAGVVNEQFF. The CDR3, as DNA: TGTGCCAGTAGCCTCGGAGCAGGGGTTGTTAATGAGCAGTTCTTC.

The chain has TRBV29-1 and TRBJ1-1; 8 bases match TRBD1. The trim removed 2 bases at V and 0 bases at J, leaving 5 bases unmatched. The CDR3 is made up of 15 amino acids. CDR1 and CDR2 from the germline V gene are SQVTM and ANQGSEA. CDR3 amino acids: CSVEQNRGVNTEAFF. The CDR3 region has the DNA TGCAGCGTTGAACAGAACAGGGGGGTGAACACTGAAGCTTTCTTT.

As to this clonotype: An end of the junction does not agree with germline; a read error may underlie this. J is TRBJ1-2 and V is TRBV6-6; D is unclear. The germline CDR1 and CDR2 sequences are MNHNY and SVGAGI (reference sequence). This CDR3 spans 13 amino acids. The CDR3 sequence is CSSSYGSSEGYTF. CDR3 coding DNA: TGTTCCAGCAGTTACGGGTCGTCTGAGGGCTACACCTTC.

This clonotype was counted many times. The chain employs TRBV20-1 and TRBJ2-2, with a weak D call TRBD1 (6 bases). V gave up 1 base and J gave up 7 bases, with 16 bases separating them. Germline CDR1 is DFQATT and CDR2 is SNEGSKA (reference sequence). This CDR3 region has 15 residues. The CDR3 loop is CSARGRGRTYGELFF. DNA for the CDR3: TGCAGTGCTAGAGGCAGGGGCCGGACGTACGGGGAGCTGTTTTTT.

This clonotype has a count of ten or more. V gene TRBV12-3 or TRBV12-4 combines with J gene TRBJ2-7, with 7 bases fitting TRBD1. J lost 1 base, V lost 4 bases, and 7 bases had no gene match. This CDR3 region has 15 residues. Written as DNA, the CDR3 is TGTGCCAGCAGTTCCTCGGGACAGAAGTCCTACGAGCAGTACTTC. Encoded protein: CASSSSGQKSYEQYF.

Details on this clonotype: Sequence at one end of the junction differs from germline and may be a read error. The V call is TRBV7-6, the J call TRBJ2-1; 7 bases line up with TRBD2. The CDR3 length is 13 residues. Germline V gives CDR1 SGHVS, CDR2 FNYEAQ. CDR3 amino acids: CASVAGDYNEQSF. The CDR3 region has the DNA TGTGCTTCAGTGGCGGGGGACTACAATGAGCAGTCCTTC. The variable domain in full, completed from reference TRBV7-6 and TRBJ2-1, reads GAGVSQSPRYKVTKRGQDVALRCDPISGHVSLYWYRQALGQGPEFLTYFNYEAQQDKSGLPNDRFSAERPEGSISTLTIQRTEQRDSAMYRCASVAGDYNEQSFGPGTRLTVL.

The chain couples TRBV28 to TRBJ2-1, with D perhaps matching TRBD1 (6 bases). Germline V lookup: CDR1 MDHEN, CDR2 SYDVKM. The CDR3 sequence is 15 residues long. V lost 4 bases and J lost 5, with 15 bases in between. In nucleotides, the CDR3 is TGTGCCAGCAGTTCCGACAGGAGATTAAACAATGAGCAGTTCTTC. Its protein product is CASSSDRRLNNEQFF.

This clonotype was counted ten times or more. The chain recombines TRBV7-9 with TRBJ2-5; the D is unclear. This CDR3 has 12 amino acids. V was cut by 2 bases and J by 5 bases, with 6 bases left in between. Per the germline V gene, CDR1 is SEHNR and CDR2 is FQNEAQ (reference sequence). The CDR3 DNA reads as TGTGCCAGCAGCTTATTGGGGGAGACCCAGTACTTC. This codes for CASSLLGETQYF.

J is TRBJ2-3 and V is TRBV4-1; D call uncertain. CDR3 size: 13 residues. Looked up from germline, CDR1 is MGHRA and CDR2 is YSYEKL. Trimming removed 4 bases at V and 6 bases at J, with 11 bases between. The CDR3 DNA sequence: TGCGCCAGCAGCCCCAGGTCCGAGGATACGCAGTATTTT. This encodes CASSPRSEDTQYF.

In this sample, this clonotype turned up a few times. The chain uses TRBV2 and TRBJ2-1, with TRBD1 matching 7 bases. With V trimmed by 5 bases and J by 0 bases, 7 bases remained unmatched. The CDR3 consists of 16 residues. Germline V lookup: CDR1 SNHLY, CDR2 FYNNEI. This CDR3 is CASSYRGESSYNEQFF. The CDR3 DNA is TGTGCCAGCAGTTACAGGGGCGAGAGCTCCTACAATGAGCAGTTCTTC. The entire variable domain, with the rest obtained from reference TRBV2 and TRBJ2-1, is as follows: EPEVTQTPSHQVTQMGQEVILRCVPISNHLYFYWYRQILGQKVEFLVSFYNNEISEKSEIFDDQFSVERPDGSNFTLKIRSTKLEDSAMYFCASSYRGESSYNEQFFGPGTRLTVL.

The sample holds a few counts of this clonotype. The V call is TRBV7-6, the J call TRBJ1-1; D remains unclear. Germline lookup yields CDR1 SGHVS and CDR2 FNYEAQ. CDR3 length: 15 residues. The V end was cut by 0 bases, the J end by 0 bases, with 8 bases between. CDR3 bases: TGTGCCAGCAGCTTAGCGGCAGAGGTGAACACTGAAGCTTTCTTT. Its translation: CASSLAAEVNTEAFF.